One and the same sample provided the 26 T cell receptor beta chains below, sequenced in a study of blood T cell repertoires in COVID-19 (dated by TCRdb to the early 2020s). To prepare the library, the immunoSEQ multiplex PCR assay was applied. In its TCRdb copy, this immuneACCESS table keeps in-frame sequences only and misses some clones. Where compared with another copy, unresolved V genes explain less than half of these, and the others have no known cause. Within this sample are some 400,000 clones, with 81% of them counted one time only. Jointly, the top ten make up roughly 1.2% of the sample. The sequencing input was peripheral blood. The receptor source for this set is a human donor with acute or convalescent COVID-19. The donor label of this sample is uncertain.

DNA for the CDR3: TGTGCCAGCAGTTTTGGTAGGGACAGCAACTACAATGAGCAGTTCTTC. Translated: CASSFGRDSNYNEQFF. The rearrangement joins TRBV28 to TRBJ2-1; 7 positions agree with TRBD1. The junction had 8 bases not matched to a gene; V was cut back by 3 bases and J by 3 bases. Per germline, CDR1 MDHEN and CDR2 SYDVKM. There are 16 residues in the CDR3.

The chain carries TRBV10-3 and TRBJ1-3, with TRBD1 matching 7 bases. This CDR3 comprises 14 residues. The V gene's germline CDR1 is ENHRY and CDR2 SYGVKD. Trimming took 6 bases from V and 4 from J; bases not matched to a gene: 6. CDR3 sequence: CAISSTGWGNTIYF. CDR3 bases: TGTGCCATCAGCTCGACAGGGTGGGGAAACACCATATATTTT.

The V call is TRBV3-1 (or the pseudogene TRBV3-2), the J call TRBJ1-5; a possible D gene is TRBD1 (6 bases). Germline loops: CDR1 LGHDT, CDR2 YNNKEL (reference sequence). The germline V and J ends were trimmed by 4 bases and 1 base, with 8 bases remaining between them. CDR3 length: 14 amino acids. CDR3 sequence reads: CASSPQGSNQPQHF. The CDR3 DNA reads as TGTGCCAGCAGCCCCCAGGGGAGCAATCAGCCCCAGCATTTT.

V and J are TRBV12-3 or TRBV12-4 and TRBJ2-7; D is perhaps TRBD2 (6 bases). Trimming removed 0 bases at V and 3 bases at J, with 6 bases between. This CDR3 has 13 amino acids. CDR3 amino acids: CASSLARDYEQYF. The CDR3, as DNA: TGTGCCAGCAGTTTAGCGCGGGACTACGAGCAGTACTTC.

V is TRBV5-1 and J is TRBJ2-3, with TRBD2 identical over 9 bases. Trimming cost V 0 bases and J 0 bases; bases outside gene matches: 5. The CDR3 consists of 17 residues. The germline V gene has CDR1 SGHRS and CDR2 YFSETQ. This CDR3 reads CASSLAGTSISTDTQYF. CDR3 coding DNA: TGCGCCAGCAGCTTGGCCGGGACTAGCATCAGCACAGATACGCAGTATTTT.

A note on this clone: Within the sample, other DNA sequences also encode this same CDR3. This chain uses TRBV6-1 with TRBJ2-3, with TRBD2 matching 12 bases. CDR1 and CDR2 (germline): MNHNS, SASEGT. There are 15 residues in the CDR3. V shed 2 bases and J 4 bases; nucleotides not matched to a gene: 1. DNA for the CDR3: TGTGCCAGCAGTGAACTAGCGGGAGGGCCAGATACGCAGTATTTT. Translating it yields CASSELAGGPDTQYF.

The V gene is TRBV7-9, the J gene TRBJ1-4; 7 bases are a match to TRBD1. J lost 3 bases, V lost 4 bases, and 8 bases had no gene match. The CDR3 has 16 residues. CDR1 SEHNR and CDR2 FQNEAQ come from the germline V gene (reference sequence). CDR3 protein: CASSWVRDSSNEKLFF. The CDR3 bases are TGTGCCAGCAGCTGGGTACGGGACAGTTCTAATGAAAAACTGTTTTTT.

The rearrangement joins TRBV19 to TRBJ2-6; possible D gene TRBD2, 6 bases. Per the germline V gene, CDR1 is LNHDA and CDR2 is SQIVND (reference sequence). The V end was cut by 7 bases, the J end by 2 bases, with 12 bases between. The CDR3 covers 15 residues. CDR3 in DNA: TGTGCCAGTACTATCGGGGAGGCTGGGGCCAACGTCCTGACTTTC. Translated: CASTIGEAGANVLTF.

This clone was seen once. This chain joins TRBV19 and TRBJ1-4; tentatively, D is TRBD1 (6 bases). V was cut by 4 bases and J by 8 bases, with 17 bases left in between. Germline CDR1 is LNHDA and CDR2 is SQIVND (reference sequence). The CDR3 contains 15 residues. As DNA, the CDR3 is TGTGCCAGTAGTACTTACAGGGTTGGGACCGAAAAACTGTTTTTT. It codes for CASSTYRVGTEKLFF.

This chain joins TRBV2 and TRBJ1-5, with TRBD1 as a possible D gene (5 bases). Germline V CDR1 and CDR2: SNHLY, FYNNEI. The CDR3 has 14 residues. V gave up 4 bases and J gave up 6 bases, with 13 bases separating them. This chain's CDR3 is CASSGEPTVQPQHF. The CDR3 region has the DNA TGTGCCAGCAGTGGGGAACCGACAGTTCAGCCCCAGCATTTT.

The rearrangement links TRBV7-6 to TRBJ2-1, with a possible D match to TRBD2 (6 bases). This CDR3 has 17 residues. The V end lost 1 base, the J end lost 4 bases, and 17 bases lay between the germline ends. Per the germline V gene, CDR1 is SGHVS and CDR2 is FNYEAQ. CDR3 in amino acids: CASSLGVGASAYNEQFF. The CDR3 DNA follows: TGTGCCAGCAGCTTAGGGGTCGGGGCTAGCGCGTACAATGAGCAGTTCTTC.

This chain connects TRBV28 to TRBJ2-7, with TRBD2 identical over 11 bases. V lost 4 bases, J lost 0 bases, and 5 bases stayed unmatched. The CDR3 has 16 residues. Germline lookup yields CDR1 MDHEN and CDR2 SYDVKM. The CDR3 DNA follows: TGTGCCAGCAGTTCAGTAGCGGGAGGGAGCTCCTACGAGCAGTACTTC. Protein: CASSSVAGGSSYEQYF.

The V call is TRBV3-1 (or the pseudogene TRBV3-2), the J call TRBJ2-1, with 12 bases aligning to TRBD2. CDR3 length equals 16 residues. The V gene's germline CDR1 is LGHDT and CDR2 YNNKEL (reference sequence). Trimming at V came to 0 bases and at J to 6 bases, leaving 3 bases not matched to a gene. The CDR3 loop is CASSQEASGGVNEQFF. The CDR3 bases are TGTGCCAGCAGCCAAGAGGCTAGCGGGGGGGTCAATGAGCAGTTCTTC.

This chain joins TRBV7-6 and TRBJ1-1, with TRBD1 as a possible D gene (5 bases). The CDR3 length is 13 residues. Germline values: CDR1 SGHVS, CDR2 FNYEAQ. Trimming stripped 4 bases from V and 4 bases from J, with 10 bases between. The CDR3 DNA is TGTGCCAGCAGCTCGCAGGGTGCCACTGAAGCTTTCTTT. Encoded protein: CASSSQGATEAFF.

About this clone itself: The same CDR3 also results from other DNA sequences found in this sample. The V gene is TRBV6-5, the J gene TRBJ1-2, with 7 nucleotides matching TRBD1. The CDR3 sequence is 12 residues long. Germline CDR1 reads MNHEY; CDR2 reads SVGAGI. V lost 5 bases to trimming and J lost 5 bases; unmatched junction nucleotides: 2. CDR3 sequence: CASSQQGYGYTF. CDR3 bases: TGTGCCAGCAGTCAACAGGGGTATGGCTACACCTTC.

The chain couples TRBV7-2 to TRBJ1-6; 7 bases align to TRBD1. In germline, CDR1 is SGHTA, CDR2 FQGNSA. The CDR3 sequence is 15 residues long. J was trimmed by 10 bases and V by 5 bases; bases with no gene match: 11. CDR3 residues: CASSPQTGIVSPLHF. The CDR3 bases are TGTGCCAGCAGCCCCCAGACAGGGATTGTATCACCCCTCCACTTT.

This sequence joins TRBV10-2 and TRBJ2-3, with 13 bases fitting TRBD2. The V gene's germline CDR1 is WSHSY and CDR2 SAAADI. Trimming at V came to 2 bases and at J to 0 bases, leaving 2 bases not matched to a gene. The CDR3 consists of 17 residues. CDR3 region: CASSEGLAGESTDTQYF. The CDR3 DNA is TGCGCCAGCAGTGAGGGACTAGCGGGAGAGAGCACAGATACGCAGTATTTT.

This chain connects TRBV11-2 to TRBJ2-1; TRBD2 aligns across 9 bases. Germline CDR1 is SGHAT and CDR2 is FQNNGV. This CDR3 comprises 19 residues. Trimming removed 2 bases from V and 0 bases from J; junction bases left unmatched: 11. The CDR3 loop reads CASSLMGLAGSSSYNEQFF. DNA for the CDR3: TGTGCCAGCAGCTTAATGGGGCTAGCGGGGTCCAGCTCCTACAATGAGCAGTTCTTC.

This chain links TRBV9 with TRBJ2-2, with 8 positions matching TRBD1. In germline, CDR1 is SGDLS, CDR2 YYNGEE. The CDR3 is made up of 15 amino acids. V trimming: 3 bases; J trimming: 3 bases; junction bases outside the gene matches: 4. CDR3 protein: CASSAGQGHTGELFF. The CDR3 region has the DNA TGTGCCAGCAGCGCCGGACAGGGCCACACCGGGGAGCTGTTTTTT.

The CDR3 loop is CASSLDFTGFAEAFF. The CDR3 region has the DNA TGTGCCAGCAGCTTAGATTTTACAGGCTTCGCTGAAGCTTTCTTT. The rearrangement links TRBV7-2 to TRBJ1-1; D is perhaps TRBD1 (5 bases). The CDR3 has 15 residues. V dropped 1 base and J dropped 6 bases, with 15 bases sitting between them. Germline V gene lookup returns CDR1 SGHTA and CDR2 FQGNSA.

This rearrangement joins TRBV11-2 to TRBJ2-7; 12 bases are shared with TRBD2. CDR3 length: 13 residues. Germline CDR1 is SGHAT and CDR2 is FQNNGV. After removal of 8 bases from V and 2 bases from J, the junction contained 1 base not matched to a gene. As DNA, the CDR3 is TGTGCCAGCGGACTAGCGGGGACCTACGAGCAGTACTTC. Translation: CASGLAGTYEQYF. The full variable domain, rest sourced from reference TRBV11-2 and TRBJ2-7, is EAGVAQSPRYKIIEKRQSVAFWCNPISGHATLYWYQQILGQGPKLLIQFQNNGVVDDSQLPKDRFSAERLKGVDSTLKIQPAKLEDSAVYLCASGLAGTYEQYFGPGTRLTVT.

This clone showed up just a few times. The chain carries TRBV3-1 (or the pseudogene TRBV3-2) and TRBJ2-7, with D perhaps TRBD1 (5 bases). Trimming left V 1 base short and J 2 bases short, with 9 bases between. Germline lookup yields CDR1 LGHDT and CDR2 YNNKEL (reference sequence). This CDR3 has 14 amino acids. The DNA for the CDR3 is TGTGCCAGCAGCCAAGGGACCAGGGCCTACGAGCAGTACTTC. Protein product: CASSQGTRAYEQYF.

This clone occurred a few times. CDR3 sequence reads: CASSLGDSRDTQYF. CDR3 DNA sequence: TGTGCCAGCAGCTTAGGGGACTCACGAGATACGCAGTATTTT. The rearrangement joins TRBV7-9 to TRBJ2-3; D might be TRBD2 (6 bases). Per the germline V gene, CDR1 is SEHNR and CDR2 is FQNEAQ (reference sequence). V lost 1 base and J 5 bases, leaving 10 bases between the germline ends. The CDR3 is made up of 14 amino acids. Combining the CDR3 with reference TRBV7-9 and TRBJ2-3 gives the whole variable domain DTGVSQNPRHKITKRGQNVTFRCDPISEHNRLYWYRQTLGQGPEFLTYFQNEAQLEKSRLLSDRFSAERPKGSFSTLEIQRTEQGDSAMYLCASSLGDSRDTQYFGPGTRLTVL.

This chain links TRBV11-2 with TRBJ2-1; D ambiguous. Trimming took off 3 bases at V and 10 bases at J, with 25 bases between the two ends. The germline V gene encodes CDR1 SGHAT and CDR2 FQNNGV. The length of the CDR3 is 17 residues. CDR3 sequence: CASSFSALTVGGREQFF. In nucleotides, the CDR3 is TGTGCCAGCAGCTTTAGTGCCTTGACTGTCGGCGGTCGGGAGCAGTTCTTC.

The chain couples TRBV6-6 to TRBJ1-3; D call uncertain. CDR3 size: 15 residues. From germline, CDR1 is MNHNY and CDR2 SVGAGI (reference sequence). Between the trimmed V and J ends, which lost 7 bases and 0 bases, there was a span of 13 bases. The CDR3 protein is CASNHRRSSGNTIYF. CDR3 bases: TGTGCCAGCAACCATAGGCGGAGCTCTGGAAACACCATATATTTT.

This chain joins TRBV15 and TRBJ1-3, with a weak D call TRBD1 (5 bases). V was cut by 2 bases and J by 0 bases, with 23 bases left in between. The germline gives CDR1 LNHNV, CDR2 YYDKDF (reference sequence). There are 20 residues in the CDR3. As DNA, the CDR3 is TGTGCCACCAGCAGACTCGCCCCGGGCGGTCAGGGTCCCTCTGGAAACACCATATATTTT. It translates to CATSRLAPGGQGPSGNTIYF.